This T cell receptor beta chain is drawn from a study of beta chain features in type 1 diabetes (dated by TCRdb to between 2017 and 2018). Concerning the study at large: Mean age, gender distribution, total cell number and subset yield did not differ between patients and healthy donors. Naive and central memory subsets were obtained from all 30 or so donors, but regulatory and stem cell-like memory subsets were isolated from only 8 patients and roughly eight healthy donors. Across all samples, around 99 million sorted cells were examined, and cell number per subset correlated strongly with RNA yield. In the study, TCRB repertoires of sorted circulating CD4+ T cell subsets from recently diagnosed type 1 diabetes patients were compared with those of matched healthy donors.

From each donor, a single peripheral blood sample of 95 to 150 mL on average was drawn into heparinised tubes. Using a panel that included CD45RO, CCR7, CD25, CD127, CD95 and CD27, naive, central memory, regulatory and stem cell-like memory CD4+ T cells were sorted on a BD FACSAria II. Every sorted population had a purity above 98%. PBMCs were separated immediately by Lymphoprep density gradient centrifugation and were stained directly, without being cultured. To minimize batch effects, samples were stained and sorted in pairs, one healthy donor with one patient per experiment. The High Capacity cDNA Reverse Transcription Kit was used to reverse transcribe all of the isolated RNA, meaning that expressed TCRB transcripts were what got sequenced. Deep immunoSEQ sequencing was applied to naive, central memory and regulatory T cell samples, giving an average of about 3.4 million total reads per sample. After sorted cells were lysed in RLT buffer, RNA was extracted with DNase-treated RNeasy Micro or Mini kits, with the choice depending on cell number. Each cell subset was processed separately to prevent cross-contamination, with patient and healthy donor samples processed together. The immunoSEQ multiplex PCR was used to amplify TCRB sequences from cDNA, generating 87-bp fragments that spanned the CDR3 region. Sequencing of the amplicons was performed on the Illumina HiSeq platform. Turning to the authors' computational methods: Synthetic template baselines were used to correct PCR bias computationally, reads within Hamming distance 2 were collapsed, and singletons that could not be merged were discarded. By aligning reads against IMGT, V, D and J genes, CDR3 length, and insertions or deletions at six rearrangement sites were assigned. Clonotype counts were normalized to sorted cell number within each subset before computing true diversity and Gini coefficients with the tcR R package. The overlap coefficient, calculated on TCRB nucleotide sequences, was used to measure repertoire sharing. Out-of-frame TCRB sequences from naive cells were analyzed to stand in for the pre-selection repertoire. TCRdb provides this immuneACCESS table in a form limited to in-frame rearrangements. Some clones are lacking; in checked studies, under half of them reflect an unresolved V gene, and why the rest are absent is not known. That table is the source of V, J and clone size, and D and trimming were worked out from the DNA. For this sample the table gives 350,000 to 400,000 clones, of which less than 15% were detected only once. The ten largest clones add up to 0.019% of the sample.

Overall results and qualifications from the work: Shorter templates might be favored by PCR, yet because patient and control samples were amplified and corrected together, any such skew would affect both groups equally. Naive, central memory and regulatory TCRB repertoires appeared to be more similar among patients than among healthy donors. Sequencing cDNA rather than genomic DNA could over-represent highly expressing activated cells, although activation and CD3 levels did not differ between groups. Type 1 diabetes patients showed a moderate but significant shortening of TCRB CDR3 length in all four CD4+ subsets. Because the HLA sub-analyses included only small numbers of individuals, any influence of HLA type on TCRB rearrangement was left unresolved. Patients with type 1 diabetes made fewer insertions and deleted more nucleotides at VDJ recombination sites, implying thymic rearrangement abnormalities.

Note on this clone: The clone's antigen remains unknown. The input lacks base qualities; no much larger clone sits a single base away. This sample includes further DNA sequences coding for the same CDR3.

From the germline V gene (reference sequence), CDR1 is SEHNR and CDR2 is FQNEAQ. There are 15 amino acids in the CDR3, from cysteine to phenylalanine inclusive. Left in the record is the CDR3 DNA by itself, 45 bases read in frame from the first base. Germline trimming: 5 bases from V, 0 bases from J; junction bases outside gene matches: 6. This clonotype originated in a woman aged 18 to 35 in good health. Material for sequencing was naive CD4+ T cells from blood. The cell subset or site label corresponds to: true naive CD4+ T cells. Recombination linked TRBV7-9 to TRBJ1-2; TRBD1 fits 7 bases in the junction. The CDR3 sequence is CASSPGDRANYGYTF. The base sequence is TGTGCCAGCAGCCCGGGGGACAGAGCTAACTATGGCTACACCTTC.